This TCR beta chain derives from a study of T cells after yellow fever vaccination. Looking at the study overall: Each low-cell-number fraction was prepared by means of SMART-Seq v4 Ultra Low Input. General observations from the study: Researchers cautioned that FACS-sorted repertoires could harbor abundant clonotypes contaminating from the bulk population. Most clones from primary vaccination were detected again post-booster (around 95% CD4, 88% CD8).

Production of TCR cDNA was by 5'RACE template switching, which also added a universal primer site and UMIs. TCRdb re-derived calls from the 5' RACE reads in MiXCR, one entry per CDR3 protein. The table includes over 150,000 distinct CDR3 sequences, roughly 6.4% detected once. With regard to this clonotype: Its antigen is unknown.

The CDR3 loop spans 17 amino acids. The J segment lost 0 bases and the V segment lost 2 bases, leaving 7 bases of the junction unmatched. Germline lookup yields CDR1 LGHNA and CDR2 YSLEER. The source was CD4+ T cells sorted from PBMCs, collected on the day of the first yellow fever vaccination. This TCR was sampled from a young man who received the YFV17D yellow fever vaccine. This chain connects TRBV4-3 to TRBJ2-5; 9 positions agree with TRBD2. The CDR3 sequence: CASSQSLAGTYQETQYF. CDR3 bases: TGCGCCAGCAGCCAATCCCTAGCGGGGACCTACCAAGAGACCCAGTACTTC.